Reported below is one TCR beta chain. This sample was taken from a study of regulatory T cells in long-lasting Graves disease. The CDR3 is made up of 14 amino acids. Germline V gene sequence: CDR1 SEHNR, CDR2 FQNEAQ (reference sequence). V lost 5 bases to trimming and J lost 3 bases, with 14 bases between them. Time point described: persistent/refractory GD, antithyroid drugs over 5 years with positive TRAb. PBMC RNA was the source of the TCR library. iRepertoire HTBI primers and Arm-PCR of CDR3 regions built TCR beta libraries. TCRdb re-analysed the multiplex PCR reads in MiXCR, keeping a single row per CDR3 protein. The profile shows 500,000 to 700,000 distinct CDR3 sequences, about 32% of them singletons.

Sequenced here: peripheral blood mononuclear cells (PBMCs), sampled when the disease was refractory, from a patient treated with antithyroid drugs. The chain uses TRBV7-9 and TRBJ2-7; D is perhaps TRBD1 (5 bases). The receptor's source is a female donor with Graves disease. As DNA, the CDR3 is TGTGCCAGCAGCCGAGTCAATAGGGGCTACGAGCAGTACTTC. Translation: CASSRVNRGYEQYF.